Below, 26 T cell receptor beta chains from the same sample are listed, as sequenced in a study of blood T cell repertoires in COVID-19. Produced via immunoSEQ multiplex PCR; TCRdb's table is partial and in-frame only. This repertoire shows fewer than 650,000 clones, about 88% found once; its top ten account for roughly 8%. The sequencing sample was made of peripheral blood. The source is a woman aged 45-60 years with COVID-19, enrolled during active disease.

The V call is TRBV4-1, the J call TRBJ2-7, with a weak D call TRBD2 (6 bases). This CDR3 is built from 16 residues. CDR1 is MGHRA and CDR2 is YSYEKL in the germline V gene. Trimming took 2 bases from V and 6 from J, leaving 20 bases between them. In nucleotides, the CDR3 is TGCGCCAGCAGCCAACCCCCCGGGGAAGGGAGGAGCGAGCAGTACTTC. Encoded protein: CASSQPPGEGRSEQYF.

The table lists this clone with a count of one. V and J are TRBV7-2 and TRBJ1-4; D uncertain. The CDR3 consists of 15 residues. Trimming pared 5 bases from V and 7 bases from J, leaving 17 bases between. From germline, CDR1 is SGHTA and CDR2 FQGNSA. The CDR3 sequence: CASSTWTVGGEKLFF. The CDR3 bases are TGTGCCAGCAGCACATGGACCGTTGGAGGTGAAAAACTGTTTTTT.

The chain links TRBV11-2 to TRBJ2-7; D remains ambiguous. Germline loops: CDR1 SGHAT, CDR2 FQNNGV. V lost 5 bases, J lost 3 bases, and 14 bases lay in between. The CDR3 runs to 14 residues. CDR3 nucleotide sequence: TGTGCCAGCAGCCCCCGACTCAACTACTACGAGCAGTACTTC. Translated: CASSPRLNYYEQYF. The full variable domain, with the rest looked up from reference TRBV11-2 and TRBJ2-7, is EAGVAQSPRYKIIEKRQSVAFWCNPISGHATLYWYQQILGQGPKLLIQFQNNGVVDDSQLPKDRFSAERLKGVDSTLKIQPAKLEDSAVYLCASSPRLNYYEQYFGPGTRLTVT.

This chain joins TRBV6-5 and TRBJ1-2; TRBD1 matches 10 bases. Germline values: CDR1 MNHEY, CDR2 SVGAGI. V lost 6 bases and J lost 8; bases outside the gene matches: 6. This CDR3 region has 13 residues. CDR3 sequence: CASSLDRGKGYTF. Written as DNA, the CDR3 is TGTGCCAGCAGCTTGGACAGGGGGAAGGGCTACACCTTC.

The chain joins TRBV12-3 or TRBV12-4 to TRBJ1-1; D unclear. The CDR3 loop spans 11 amino acids. V shed 8 bases and J shed 7 bases, with 11 bases lying between them. CDR3: CASGLQFEAFF. In DNA form, the CDR3 reads TGTGCCAGCGGCTTACAGTTTGAAGCTTTCTTT.

CDR3 nucleotide sequence: TGTGCCAGCAGCTTACAGGGCGGGGGGCTAGATACGCAGTATTTT. Translation: CASSLQGGGLDTQYF. The chain recombines TRBV7-2 with TRBJ2-3; 8 nucleotides agree with TRBD2. There are 15 residues in the CDR3. With V trimmed by 2 bases and J by 5 bases, 6 bases remained unmatched. CDR1 SGHTA and CDR2 FQGNSA come from the germline V gene. Variable domain in full (rest from reference TRBV7-2 and TRBJ2-3): GAGVSQSPSNKVTEKGKDVELRCDPISGHTALYWYRQSLGQGLEFLIYFQGNSAPDKSGLPSDRFSAERTGGSVSTLTIQRTQQEDSAVYLCASSLQGGGLDTQYFGPGTRLTVL.

The chain combines TRBV7-9 with TRBJ2-2, with D perhaps matching TRBD2 (6 bases). V dropped 2 bases and J dropped 7 bases, with 8 bases sitting between them. Per the germline V gene, CDR1 is SEHNR and CDR2 is FQNEAQ (reference sequence). The CDR3 spans 13 residues. The CDR3 region is CASSLFGSGELFF. The DNA of the CDR3 is TGTGCCAGCAGCTTATTCGGGAGCGGGGAGCTGTTTTTT.

The V and J genes are TRBV29-1 and TRBJ1-2; 7 bases map to TRBD1. The CDR3 extends over 13 amino acids. After removal of 6 bases from V and 2 bases from J, the junction contained 6 bases not matched to a gene. CDR1 SQVTM and CDR2 ANQGSEA come from the germline V gene. CDR3 region: CSVRDSFNYGYTF. CDR3 sequence (DNA): TGCAGCGTCCGGGACAGCTTCAACTATGGCTACACCTTC.

This chain uses TRBV19 with TRBJ1-1; weak D call: TRBD1 (5 bases). This CDR3 region has 11 residues. V was clipped by 10 bases and J by 6 bases, with 12 bases between them. From germline, CDR1 is LNHDA and CDR2 SQIVND (reference sequence). The CDR3 loop reads CATQGRAEAFF. In DNA form, the CDR3 reads TGTGCCACGCAGGGTCGAGCTGAAGCTTTCTTT.

In the case of this clone: The same CDR3 arises from other DNA sequences in this sample as well. The chain recombines TRBV3-1 (or the pseudogene TRBV3-2) with TRBJ2-7, with TRBD2 as a possible D gene (5 bases). The CDR3 consists of 12 residues. Trimming stripped 1 base from V and 5 bases from J, with 6 bases between. Germline assignment: CDR1 LGHDT and CDR2 YNNKEL (reference sequence). CDR3 sequence (DNA): TGTGCCAGCAGCCAAGTGAGGGACGAGCAGTACTTC. Translated: CASSQVRDEQYF.

V is TRBV30 and J is TRBJ2-3; 7 nucleotides line up with TRBD2. CDR3 length: 15 residues. Germline V lookup: CDR1 GTSNPN, CDR2 SVGIG (reference sequence). V lost 0 bases and J lost 0; bases outside the gene matches: 3. CDR3 DNA sequence: TGTGCCTGGAGTGTACTAGCGCCTAGCACAGATACGCAGTATTTT. Amino acids: CAWSVLAPSTDTQYF.

This clone is a singleton in its sample. The gene calls are TRBV6-1 and TRBJ2-7, with 7 bases fitting TRBD1. Germline V gene data show CDR1 as MNHNS and CDR2 as SASEGT. This CDR3 is 14 amino acids long. J lost 3 bases, V lost 2 bases, and 4 bases had no gene match. For the CDR3, the DNA is TGTGCCAGCAGTGAAATGGGACAGAACTACGAGCAGTACTTC. It specifies CASSEMGQNYEQYF.

The J gene is TRBJ2-2, the V gene TRBV2; 11 bases align to TRBD2. Looked up from germline, CDR1 is SNHLY and CDR2 is FYNNEI. The CDR3 totals 17 residues. With 5 bases clipped from V and 3 bases from J, the junction kept 8 bases outside the gene matches. The CDR3 reads CASSRPTSGVHTGELFF. DNA for the CDR3: TGTGCCAGCAGTCGACCGACTAGCGGGGTTCACACCGGGGAGCTGTTTTTT.

This clone appeared a single time. The CDR3 bases are TGTGCCAGCAGTAGGCAAGGAAAGGAGGCGCAGTATTTT. This gives the protein CASSRQGKEAQYF. The rearrangement joins TRBV28 to TRBJ2-3; possible D gene TRBD2, 5 bases. V was shortened by 5 bases and J by 10 bases, with 16 bases between the two germline ends. CDR1 is MDHEN, CDR2 SYDVKM, per germline. This CDR3 is 13 amino acids long.

The chain couples TRBV27 to TRBJ1-3; no clear D. V was pared by 0 bases and J by 2 bases, with 14 bases between. The CDR3 is made up of 17 amino acids. Germline CDR1 is MNHEY and CDR2 is SMNVEV (reference sequence). CDR3 nucleotides: TGTGCCAGCAGTTTATCAACCGGGGAGGGCACTGGAAACACCATATATTTT. The encoded protein is CASSLSTGEGTGNTIYF.

This chain uses TRBV7-9 with TRBJ1-5; 7 bases line up with TRBD1. Germline V lookup: CDR1 SEHNR, CDR2 FQNEAQ (reference sequence). With 5 bases clipped from V and 4 bases from J, the junction kept 8 bases outside the gene matches. The CDR3 has 15 amino acids. In DNA, the CDR3 is TGTGCCAGCAGCCCAATCACAGGGGCAAATCAGCCCCAGCATTTT. Protein product: CASSPITGANQPQHF.

The gene calls are TRBV7-9 and TRBJ1-1; weak D call: TRBD1 (5 bases). CDR1 and CDR2 (germline): SEHNR, FQNEAQ (reference sequence). The CDR3 spans 14 residues. V lost 4 bases, J lost 8 bases, and 17 bases lay in between. CDR3 DNA: TGTGCCAGCAGCTACCGGGGGGGTGCGGCAGAAGCTTTCTTT. Protein: CASSYRGGAAEAFF.

J is TRBJ2-7 and V is TRBV7-2, with D maybe TRBD2 (5 bases). With 2 bases removed from V and 0 bases from J, the gap between germline ends came to 8 bases. This CDR3 spans 14 amino acids. The germline V gene encodes CDR1 SGHTA and CDR2 FQGNSA. CDR3 sequence (DNA): TGTGCCAGCAGCTTACTAGGGAGCTCCTACGAGCAGTACTTC. It is translated as CASSLLGSSYEQYF.

This clone was observed once. This chain joins TRBV30 and TRBJ2-1; D might be TRBD2 (5 bases). The CDR3 is 12 residues long. In germline, CDR1 is GTSNPN, CDR2 SVGIG (reference sequence). Trimming stripped 3 bases from V and 9 bases from J, with 12 bases between. The CDR3 DNA reads as TGTGCCTGGAGCATGGCGGGCATTGAGCAGTTCTTC. This sequence encodes CAWSMAGIEQFF.

This clone was seen a single time. This chain's CDR3 is CASSEFRNTEAFF. The CDR3 bases are TGTGCCAGCAGTGAATTCAGGAACACTGAAGCTTTCTTT. The rearrangement uses TRBV2 and TRBJ1-1; D ambiguous. This CDR3 is built from 13 residues. Trimming stripped 2 bases from V and 1 base from J, with 5 bases between. Germline values: CDR1 SNHLY, CDR2 FYNNEI.

This clone appeared once. J is TRBJ1-5 and V is TRBV6-1; no clear D gene. The CDR3 covers 16 residues. Trimming removed 3 bases at V and 0 bases at J, with 12 bases between. Germline V lookup: CDR1 MNHNS, CDR2 SASEGT. This CDR3 is CASSDPNIHSNQPQHF. For the CDR3, the DNA is TGTGCCAGCAGTGACCCCAACATCCATAGCAATCAGCCCCAGCATTTT.

The V and J genes are TRBV7-8 and TRBJ1-1; a possible D gene is TRBD1 (6 bases). There are 13 residues in the CDR3. V gave up 3 bases and J gave up 7 bases, with 12 bases separating them. Looked up from germline, CDR1 is SGHVS and CDR2 is FQNEAQ. Here the CDR3 reads CASSFGQNNEAFF. The CDR3, as DNA: TGTGCCAGCAGCTTCGGACAGAATAATGAAGCTTTCTTT.

V is TRBV10-3 and J is TRBJ1-6; no firm D call. The CDR3 runs to 14 residues. Germline values: CDR1 ENHRY, CDR2 SYGVKD. The germline V and J ends were trimmed by 10 bases and 15 bases, with 25 bases remaining between them. CDR3 amino acids: CATSDGILFRDLHF. In DNA, the CDR3 is TGTGCCACATCCGACGGGATACTTTTTCGAGACCTCCACTTT.

This chain connects TRBV27 to TRBJ2-6, with a possible D match to TRBD2 (5 bases). The CDR3 is 13 residues long. Trimming cost V 7 bases and J 2 bases, with 6 bases left between them. CDR1 and CDR2 from the germline V gene are MNHEY and SMNVEV (reference sequence). CDR3 protein: CASTRAGANVLTF. DNA of the CDR3: TGTGCCAGCACGAGGGCTGGGGCCAACGTCCTGACTTTC.

The chain is built from TRBV5-1 and TRBJ1-1; 7 nucleotides match TRBD1. V lost 3 bases, J lost 4 bases, and 6 bases stayed unmatched. CDR1 is SGHRS and CDR2 is YFSETQ in the germline V gene. The length of the CDR3 is 14 residues. The CDR3 protein is CASSSKGAGTEAFF. The CDR3 bases are TGCGCCAGCAGCTCTAAGGGGGCGGGCACTGAAGCTTTCTTT.

J is TRBJ2-1 and V is TRBV19, with TRBD2 matching 9 bases. The germline gives CDR1 LNHDA, CDR2 SQIVND (reference sequence). After removal of 7 bases from V and 8 bases from J, the junction contained 15 bases not matched to a gene. The CDR3 length is 16 residues. The CDR3 coding sequence is TGTGCCAGTACCCCACACCCAGCGGGGGGTAGGGATGAGCAGTTCTTC. As protein: CASTPHPAGGRDEQFF.